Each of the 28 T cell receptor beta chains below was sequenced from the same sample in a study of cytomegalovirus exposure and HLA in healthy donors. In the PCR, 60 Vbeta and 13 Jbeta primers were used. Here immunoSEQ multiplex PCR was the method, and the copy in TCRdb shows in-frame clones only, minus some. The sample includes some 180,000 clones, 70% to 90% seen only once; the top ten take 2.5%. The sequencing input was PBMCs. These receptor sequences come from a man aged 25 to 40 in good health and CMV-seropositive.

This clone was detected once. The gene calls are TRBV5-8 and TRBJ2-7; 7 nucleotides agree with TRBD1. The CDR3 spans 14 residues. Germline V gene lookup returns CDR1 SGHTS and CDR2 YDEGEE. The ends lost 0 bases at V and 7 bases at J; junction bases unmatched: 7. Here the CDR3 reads CASSLGQGVGEQYF. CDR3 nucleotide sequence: TGTGCCAGCAGCTTGGGACAGGGCGTAGGGGAGCAGTACTTC.

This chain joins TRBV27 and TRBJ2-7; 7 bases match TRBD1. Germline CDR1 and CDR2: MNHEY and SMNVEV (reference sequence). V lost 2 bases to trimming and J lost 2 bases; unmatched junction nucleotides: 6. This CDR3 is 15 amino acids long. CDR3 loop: CASSLIGQAPYEQYF. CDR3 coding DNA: TGTGCCAGCAGTTTAATCGGACAGGCACCCTACGAGCAGTACTTC.

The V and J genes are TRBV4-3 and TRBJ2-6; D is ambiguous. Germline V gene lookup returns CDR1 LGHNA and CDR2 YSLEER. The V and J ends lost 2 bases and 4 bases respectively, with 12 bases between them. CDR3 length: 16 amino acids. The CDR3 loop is CASSQTPTAGANVLTF. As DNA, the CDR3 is TGCGCCAGCAGCCAAACTCCCACCGCAGGGGCCAACGTCCTGACTTTC.

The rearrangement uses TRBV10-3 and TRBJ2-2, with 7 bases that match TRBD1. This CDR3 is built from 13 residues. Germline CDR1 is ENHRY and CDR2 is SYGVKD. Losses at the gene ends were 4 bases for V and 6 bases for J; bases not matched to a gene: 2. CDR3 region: CAISGTGAGELFF. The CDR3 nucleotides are TGTGCCATCAGTGGAACAGGGGCCGGGGAGCTGTTTTTT.

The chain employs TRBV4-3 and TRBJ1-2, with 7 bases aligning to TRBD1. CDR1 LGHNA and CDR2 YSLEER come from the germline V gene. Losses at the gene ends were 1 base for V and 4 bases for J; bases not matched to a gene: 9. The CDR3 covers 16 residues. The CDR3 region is CASSQVGWDSFYGYTF. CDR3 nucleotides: TGCGCCAGCAGCCAAGTTGGATGGGACAGCTTCTATGGCTACACCTTC.

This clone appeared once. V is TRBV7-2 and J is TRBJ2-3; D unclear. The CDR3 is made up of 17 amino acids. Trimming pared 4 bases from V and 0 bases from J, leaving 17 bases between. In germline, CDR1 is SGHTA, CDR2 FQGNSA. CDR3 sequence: CASSSHSRGPSTDTQYF. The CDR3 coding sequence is TGTGCCAGCAGCTCCCACTCTCGCGGTCCTAGCACAGATACGCAGTATTTT. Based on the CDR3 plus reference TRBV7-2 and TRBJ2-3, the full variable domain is GAGVSQSPSNKVTEKGKDVELRCDPISGHTALYWYRQSLGQGLEFLIYFQGNSAPDKSGLPSDRFSAERTGGSVSTLTIQRTQQEDSAVYLCASSSHSRGPSTDTQYFGPGTRLTVL.

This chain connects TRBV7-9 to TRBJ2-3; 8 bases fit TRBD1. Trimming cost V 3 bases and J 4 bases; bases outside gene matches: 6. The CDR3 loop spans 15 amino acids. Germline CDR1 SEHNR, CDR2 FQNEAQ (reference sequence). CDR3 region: CASSFSRDRSDTQYF. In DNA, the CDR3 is TGTGCCAGCAGCTTTAGTCGGGACAGGTCAGATACGCAGTATTTT. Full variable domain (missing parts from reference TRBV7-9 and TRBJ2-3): DTGVSQNPRHKITKRGQNVTFRCDPISEHNRLYWYRQTLGQGPEFLTYFQNEAQLEKSRLLSDRFSAERPKGSFSTLEIQRTEQGDSAMYLCASSFSRDRSDTQYFGPGTRLTVL.

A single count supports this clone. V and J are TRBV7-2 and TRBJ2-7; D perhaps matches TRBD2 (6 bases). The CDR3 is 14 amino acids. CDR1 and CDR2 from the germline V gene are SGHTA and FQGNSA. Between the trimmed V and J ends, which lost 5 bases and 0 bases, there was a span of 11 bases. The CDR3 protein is CASSLAGFSYEQYF. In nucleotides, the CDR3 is TGTGCCAGCAGCCTCGCGGGATTCTCCTACGAGCAGTACTTC.

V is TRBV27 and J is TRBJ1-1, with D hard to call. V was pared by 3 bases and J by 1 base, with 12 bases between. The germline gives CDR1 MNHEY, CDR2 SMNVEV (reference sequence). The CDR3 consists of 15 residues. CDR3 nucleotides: TGTGCCAGCAGTTTTGCGACGGCTAGGAACACTGAAGCTTTCTTT. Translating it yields CASSFATARNTEAFF.

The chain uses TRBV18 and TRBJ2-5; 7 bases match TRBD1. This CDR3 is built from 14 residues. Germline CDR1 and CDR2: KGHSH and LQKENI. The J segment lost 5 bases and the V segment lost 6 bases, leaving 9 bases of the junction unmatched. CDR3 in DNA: TGTGCCAGCTCCAGAACAGGGGATACGGAGACCCAGTACTTC. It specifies CASSRTGDTETQYF.

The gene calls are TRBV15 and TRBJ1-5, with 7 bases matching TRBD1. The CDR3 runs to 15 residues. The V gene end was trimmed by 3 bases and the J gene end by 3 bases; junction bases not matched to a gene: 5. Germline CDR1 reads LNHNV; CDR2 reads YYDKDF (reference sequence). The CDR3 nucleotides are TGTGCCACCAGCAGCCGGGACAGTGACAATCAGCCCCAGCATTTT. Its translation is CATSSRDSDNQPQHF.

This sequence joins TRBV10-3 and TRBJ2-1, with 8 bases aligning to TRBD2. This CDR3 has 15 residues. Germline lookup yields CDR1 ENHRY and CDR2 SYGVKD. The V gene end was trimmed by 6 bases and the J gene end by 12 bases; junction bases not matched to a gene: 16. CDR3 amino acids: CAIRANGTRSLRQFF. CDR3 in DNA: TGTGCCATCAGGGCCAACGGGACTAGGTCTTTAAGGCAGTTCTTC.

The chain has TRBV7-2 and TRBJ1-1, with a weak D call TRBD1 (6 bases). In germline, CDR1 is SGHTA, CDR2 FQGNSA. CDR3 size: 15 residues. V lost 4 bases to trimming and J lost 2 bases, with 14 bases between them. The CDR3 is CASSYTTGLNTEAFF. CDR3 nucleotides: TGTGCCAGCAGCTACACAACAGGGCTTAACACTGAAGCTTTCTTT.

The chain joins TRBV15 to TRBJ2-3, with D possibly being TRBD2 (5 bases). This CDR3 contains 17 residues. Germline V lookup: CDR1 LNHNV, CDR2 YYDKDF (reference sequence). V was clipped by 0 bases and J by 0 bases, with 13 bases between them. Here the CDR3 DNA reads TGTGCCACCAGCAGAGATCAGAGGGCCGTTAGCACAGATACGCAGTATTTT. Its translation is CATSRDQRAVSTDTQYF.

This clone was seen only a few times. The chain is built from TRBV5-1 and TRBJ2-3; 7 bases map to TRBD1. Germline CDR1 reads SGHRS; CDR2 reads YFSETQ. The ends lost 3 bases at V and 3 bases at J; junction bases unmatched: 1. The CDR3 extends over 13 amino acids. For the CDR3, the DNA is TGCGCCAGCAGCTCACAGGGGACAGATACGCAGTATTTT. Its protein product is CASSSQGTDTQYF.

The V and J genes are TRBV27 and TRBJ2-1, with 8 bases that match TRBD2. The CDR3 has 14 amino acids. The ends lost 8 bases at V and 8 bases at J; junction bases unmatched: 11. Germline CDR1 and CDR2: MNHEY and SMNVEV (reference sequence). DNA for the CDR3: TGTGCCAGCGGGATAGCGGGAAGTGGCGATGAGCAGTTCTTC. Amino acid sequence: CASGIAGSGDEQFF.

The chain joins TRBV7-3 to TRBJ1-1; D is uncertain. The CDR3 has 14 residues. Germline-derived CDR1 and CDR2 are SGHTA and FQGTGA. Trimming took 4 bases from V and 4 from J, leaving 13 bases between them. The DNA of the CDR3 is TGTGCCAGCAGCTCAGGAAGTCGGGGCACTGAAGCTTTCTTT. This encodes CASSSGSRGTEAFF.

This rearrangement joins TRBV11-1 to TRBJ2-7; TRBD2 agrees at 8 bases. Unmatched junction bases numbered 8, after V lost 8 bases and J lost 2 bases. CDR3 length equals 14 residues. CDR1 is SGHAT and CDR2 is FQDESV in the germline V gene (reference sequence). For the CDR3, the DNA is TGTGCCAGCGTGTCGAGCGGGAGCCCCTACGAGCAGTACTTC. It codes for CASVSSGSPYEQYF. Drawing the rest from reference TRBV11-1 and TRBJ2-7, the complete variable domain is EAEVAQSPRYKITEKSQAVAFWCDPISGHATLYWYRQILGQGPELLVQFQDESVVDDSQLPKDRFSAERLKGVDSTLKIQPAELGDSAMYLCASVSSGSPYEQYFGPGTRLTVT.

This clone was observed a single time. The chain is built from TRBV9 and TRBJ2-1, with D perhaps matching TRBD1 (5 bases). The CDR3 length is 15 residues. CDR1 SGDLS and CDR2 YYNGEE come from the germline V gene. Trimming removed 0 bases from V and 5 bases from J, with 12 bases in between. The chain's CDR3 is CASSVEMKGDNEQFF. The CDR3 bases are TGTGCCAGCAGCGTAGAAATGAAAGGGGACAATGAGCAGTTCTTC.

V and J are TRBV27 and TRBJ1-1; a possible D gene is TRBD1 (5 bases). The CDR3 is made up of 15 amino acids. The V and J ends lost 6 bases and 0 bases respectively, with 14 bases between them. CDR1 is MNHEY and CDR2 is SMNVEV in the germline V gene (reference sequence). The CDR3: CASRYDSYMNTEAFF. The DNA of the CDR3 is TGTGCCAGCAGATACGACAGCTATATGAACACTGAAGCTTTCTTT.

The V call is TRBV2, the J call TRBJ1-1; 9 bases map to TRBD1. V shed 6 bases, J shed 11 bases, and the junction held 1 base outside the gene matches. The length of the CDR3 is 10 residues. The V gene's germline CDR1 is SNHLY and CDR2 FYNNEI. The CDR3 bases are TGTGCCAGCAGGGACAGGGGCGCTTTCTTT. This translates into CASRDRGAFF.

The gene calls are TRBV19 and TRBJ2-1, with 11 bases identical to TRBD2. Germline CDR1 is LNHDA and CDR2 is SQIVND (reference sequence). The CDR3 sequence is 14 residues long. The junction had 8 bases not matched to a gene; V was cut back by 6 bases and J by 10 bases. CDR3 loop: CASRNLAGGDEQFF. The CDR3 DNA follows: TGTGCCAGTAGAAACCTAGCGGGAGGTGACGAGCAGTTCTTC.

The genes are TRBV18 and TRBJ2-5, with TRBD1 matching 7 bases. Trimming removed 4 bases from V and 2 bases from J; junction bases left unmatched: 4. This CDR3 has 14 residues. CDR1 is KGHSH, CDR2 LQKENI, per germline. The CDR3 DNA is TGTGCCAGCTCACAGGGGGCAAATCAAGAGACCCAGTACTTC. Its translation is CASSQGANQETQYF. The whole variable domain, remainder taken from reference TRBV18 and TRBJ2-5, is NAGVMQNPRHLVRRRGQEARLRCSPMKGHSHVYWYRQLPEEGLKFMVYLQKENIIDESGMPKERFSAEFPKEGPSILRIQQVVRGDSAAYFCASSQGANQETQYFGPGTRLLVL.

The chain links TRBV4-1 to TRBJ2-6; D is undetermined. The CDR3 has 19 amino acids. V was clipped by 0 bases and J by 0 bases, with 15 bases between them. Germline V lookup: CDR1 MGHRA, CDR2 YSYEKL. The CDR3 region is CASSQDRLVSSSGANVLTF. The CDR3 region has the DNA TGCGCCAGCAGCCAAGATCGGCTAGTGAGTAGCTCTGGGGCCAACGTCCTGACTTTC.

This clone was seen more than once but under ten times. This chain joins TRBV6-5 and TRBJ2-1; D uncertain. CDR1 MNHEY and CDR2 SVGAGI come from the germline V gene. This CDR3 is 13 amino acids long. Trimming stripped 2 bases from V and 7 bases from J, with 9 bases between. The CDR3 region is CASSYAESNEQFF. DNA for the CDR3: TGTGCCAGCAGTTACGCGGAGTCAAATGAGCAGTTCTTC.

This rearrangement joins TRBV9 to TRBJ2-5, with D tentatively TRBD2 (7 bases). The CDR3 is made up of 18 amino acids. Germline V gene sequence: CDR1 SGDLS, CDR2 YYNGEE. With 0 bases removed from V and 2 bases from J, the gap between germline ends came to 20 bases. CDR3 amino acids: CASSVGAGVWTRQETQYF. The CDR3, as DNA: TGTGCCAGCAGCGTAGGGGCAGGGGTTTGGACTAGGCAAGAGACCCAGTACTTC.

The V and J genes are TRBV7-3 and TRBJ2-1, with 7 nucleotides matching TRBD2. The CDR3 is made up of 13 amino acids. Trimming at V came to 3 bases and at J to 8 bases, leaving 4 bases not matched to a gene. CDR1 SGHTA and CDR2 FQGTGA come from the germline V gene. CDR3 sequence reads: CASSFSSGYEQFF. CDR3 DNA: TGTGCCAGCAGCTTCAGTAGCGGGTATGAGCAGTTCTTC. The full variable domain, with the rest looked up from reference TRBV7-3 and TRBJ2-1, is GAGVSQTPSNKVTEKGKYVELRCDPISGHTALYWYRQSLGQGPEFLIYFQGTGAADDSGLPNDRFFAVRPEGSVSTLKIQRTERGDSAVYLCASSFSSGYEQFFGPGTRLTVL.

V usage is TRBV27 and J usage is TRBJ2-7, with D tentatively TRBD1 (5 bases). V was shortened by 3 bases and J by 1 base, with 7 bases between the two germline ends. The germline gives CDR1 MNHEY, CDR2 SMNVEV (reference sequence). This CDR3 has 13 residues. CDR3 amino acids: CASSLDISYEQYF. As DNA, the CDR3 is TGTGCCAGCAGTTTGGACATATCCTACGAGCAGTACTTC.